These 18 T cell receptor beta chains came from one sample sequenced in a study of T cells in Graves' hyperthyroidism and ophthalmopathy. RNA transcripts served as the template for amplifying TCR beta CDR3 regions. With the HTBI primer set, the TCR CDR3 went through a first round of RT-PCR. TCRdb redid the calling of the multiplex PCR reads with MiXCR, one entry per CDR3 protein. Of hundreds of thousands of distinct CDR3 sequences listed, 30% to 40% were seen once; the top ten hold 31%. Input material: blood. These receptors were obtained from a middle-aged woman with Graves' hyperthyroidism.

V and J are TRBV20-1 and TRBJ1-2; 9 nucleotides agree with TRBD1. Germline CDR1 is DFQATT and CDR2 is SNEGSKA (reference sequence). The junction had 8 bases not matched to a gene; V was cut back by 4 bases and J by 2 bases. This CDR3 spans 15 amino acids. The CDR3 loop reads CSAKGTGGANYGYTF. Here the CDR3 DNA reads TGCAGTGCTAAGGGTACAGGGGGCGCGAACTATGGCTACACCTTC.

This sequence joins TRBV6-6 and TRBJ1-5; 9 nucleotides match TRBD1. The CDR3 runs to 18 residues. Germline CDR1 is MNHNY and CDR2 is SVGAGI (reference sequence). The J segment lost 3 bases and the V segment lost 5 bases, leaving 14 bases of the junction unmatched. The CDR3 protein is CASSEHRSGTGYNQPQHF. Here the CDR3 DNA reads TGTGCCAGCAGTGAACATCGATCCGGGACAGGGTACAATCAGCCCCAGCATTTT.

This rearrangement joins TRBV25-1 to TRBJ1-2; 8 positions match TRBD1. The CDR3 extends over 12 amino acids. V shed 6 bases and J 9 bases; nucleotides not matched to a gene: 6. From germline, CDR1 is MGHDK and CDR2 SYGVNS. The CDR3 DNA reads as TGTGCCAGCAGGGACAGGGCCGATCGCTACACCTTC. This translates into CASRDRADRYTF.

As for this clonotype: A much larger clone is a single base away; this may be a read error. This chain joins TRBV15 and TRBJ1-5; tentatively, D is TRBD1 (5 bases). CDR1 and CDR2 from the germline V gene are LNHNV and YYDKDF (reference sequence). Trimming stripped 8 bases from V and 4 bases from J, with 27 bases between. The length of the CDR3 is 18 residues. DNA for the CDR3: TGTGCCACCGCCGCGGGGCAGGGTTTGGTTAGTCGGAATCAGCCCCAGCATTTT. Translating it yields CATAAGQGLVSRNQPQHF.

V usage is TRBV20-1 and J usage is TRBJ1-1; no reliable D call. V was trimmed by 7 bases and J by 4 bases, leaving 16 bases between them. Per the germline V gene, CDR1 is DFQATT and CDR2 is SNEGSKA (reference sequence). The CDR3 runs 13 residues. The CDR3 sequence: CSVGGERGTEAFF. DNA of the CDR3: TGCAGTGTAGGTGGGGAGCGGGGCACTGAAGCTTTCTTT.

The table lists this clonotype with many counts. The V and J genes are TRBV7-2 and TRBJ2-7, with D possibly being TRBD1 (5 bases). V was pared by 1 base and J by 2 bases, with 12 bases between. The CDR3 runs 15 residues. Germline V gene sequence: CDR1 SGHTA, CDR2 FQGNSA. CDR3 loop: CASSLGQGLTYEQYF. CDR3 in DNA: TGTGCCAGCAGCTTAGGGCAGGGATTAACCTACGAGCAGTACTTC.

The chain joins TRBV20-1 to TRBJ1-2; D remains unclear. Trimming pared 2 bases from V and 5 bases from J, leaving 12 bases between. This CDR3 has 13 residues. Germline V gives CDR1 DFQATT, CDR2 SNEGSKA (reference sequence). CDR3 region: CSARMPGSYGYTF. The DNA for the CDR3 is TGCAGTGCTAGAATGCCGGGAAGTTATGGCTACACCTTC.

Many counts were recorded for this clonotype. The rearrangement links TRBV6-5 to TRBJ1-1; D may be TRBD1 (5 bases). Germline V lookup: CDR1 MNHEY, CDR2 SVGAGI. The CDR3 covers 15 residues. V was shortened by 5 bases and J by 4 bases, with 17 bases between the two germline ends. CDR3 sequence: CASSVVLGDPTEAFF. CDR3 coding DNA: TGTGCCAGCAGTGTAGTTCTTGGGGACCCCACTGAAGCTTTCTTT.

CDR3 amino acids: CAWSVGWDQPQHF. The CDR3 DNA follows: TGTGCCTGGAGTGTCGGATGGGATCAGCCCCAGCATTTT. The J gene is TRBJ1-5, the V gene TRBV30; D call uncertain. This CDR3 is 13 amino acids long. The V end lost 0 bases, the J end lost 5 bases, and 8 bases lay between the germline ends. Germline CDR1 is GTSNPN and CDR2 is SVGIG (reference sequence).

V gene TRBV11-1 combines with J gene TRBJ1-5; 9 bases align to TRBD1. The CDR3 extends over 15 amino acids. After removal of 3 bases from V and 4 bases from J, the junction contained 4 bases not matched to a gene. Germline-derived CDR1 and CDR2 are SGHAT and FQDESV (reference sequence). This chain's CDR3 is CASSFRDRENQPQHF. In DNA, the CDR3 is TGTGCCAGCAGCTTCCGGGACAGGGAAAATCAGCCCCAGCATTTT.

The CDR3 sequence: CASSYSGGEQFF. DNA for the CDR3: TGTGCCAGCAGTTACTCAGGGGGTGAGCAGTTCTTC. This rearrangement joins TRBV6-5 to TRBJ2-1; perhaps TRBD1 as D (6 bases). CDR3 length: 12 amino acids. Germline values: CDR1 MNHEY, CDR2 SVGAGI. The V end lost 0 bases, the J end lost 9 bases, and 6 bases lay between the germline ends.

For this clonotype: Compared with germline, one end of the junction differs, possibly owing to a read error. The DNA for the CDR3 is TGTACCAGCAGTTTGCCTCAGACAGGGCAACCCTACGAGCAGTACTTC. Amino acids: CTSSLPQTGQPYEQYF. The chain links TRBV12-3 or TRBV12-4 to TRBJ2-7; the match to TRBD1 covers 7 bases. CDR3 length: 16 amino acids.

Comments on this clonotype: A read error is possible here, since a much larger clone lies one base away. The rearrangement uses TRBV7-2 and TRBJ2-7, with 11 bases aligning to TRBD2. Germline V gene data show CDR1 as SGHTA and CDR2 as FQGNSA. V lost 8 bases, J lost 0 bases, and 9 bases stayed unmatched. This CDR3 has 16 residues. The CDR3 sequence is CASGPGTSGYSYEQYF. The DNA for the CDR3 is TGTGCCAGCGGTCCCGGGACTAGCGGCTACTCCTACGAGCAGTACTTC.

This clonotype showed up many times. This chain links TRBV29-1 with TRBJ2-7; tentative D call: TRBD2 (6 bases). Germline V lookup: CDR1 SQVTM, CDR2 ANQGSEA. The V end was cut by 6 bases, the J end by 4 bases, with 10 bases between. The CDR3 is 11 residues long. The CDR3: CSVVRDYEQYF. In nucleotides, the CDR3 is TGCAGCGTCGTGCGGGATTACGAGCAGTACTTC.

This clonotype was counted at least ten times. This chain uses TRBV20-1 with TRBJ2-7, with D perhaps TRBD1 (5 bases). The germline CDR1 and CDR2 sequences are DFQATT and SNEGSKA (reference sequence). Trimming stripped 6 bases from V and 12 bases from J, with 18 bases between. CDR3 size: 11 residues. CDR3 in amino acids: CSALGQGRRYF. For the CDR3, the DNA is TGCAGTGCCCTGGGGCAGGGCCGAAGGTACTTC.

CDR3 in DNA: TGCAGTGCTTTCGGGGGGGGAAATCAGCCCCAGCATTTT. Translated: CSAFGGGNQPQHF. The rearrangement uses TRBV20-1 and TRBJ1-5; a weak D match, TRBD1 (5 bases). V was cut by 5 bases and J by 4 bases, with 12 bases left in between. Germline CDR1 and CDR2: DFQATT and SNEGSKA (reference sequence). The CDR3 loop spans 13 amino acids.

This clonotype was found many times. The chain has TRBV2 and TRBJ1-2, with 9 bases matching TRBD1. The V segment lost 2 bases and the J segment 6 bases; nucleotides outside the gene matches: 13. The CDR3 has 17 amino acids. CDR1 and CDR2 (germline): SNHLY, FYNNEI. DNA of the CDR3: TGTGCCAGCAGTGAATGGGGACAGGGCCAAGTCTTTGATGGCTACACCTTC. The encoded protein is CASSEWGQGQVFDGYTF.

The V call is TRBV19, the J call TRBJ1-5, with no clear D. The ends were cut back, 6 bases at V and 6 bases at J, with 9 bases in the middle. The germline V gene encodes CDR1 LNHDA and CDR2 SQIVND (reference sequence). CDR3 size: 12 residues. The CDR3 is CASRPAGQPQHF. CDR3 coding DNA: TGTGCCAGTAGGCCGGCGGGTCAGCCCCAGCATTTT.